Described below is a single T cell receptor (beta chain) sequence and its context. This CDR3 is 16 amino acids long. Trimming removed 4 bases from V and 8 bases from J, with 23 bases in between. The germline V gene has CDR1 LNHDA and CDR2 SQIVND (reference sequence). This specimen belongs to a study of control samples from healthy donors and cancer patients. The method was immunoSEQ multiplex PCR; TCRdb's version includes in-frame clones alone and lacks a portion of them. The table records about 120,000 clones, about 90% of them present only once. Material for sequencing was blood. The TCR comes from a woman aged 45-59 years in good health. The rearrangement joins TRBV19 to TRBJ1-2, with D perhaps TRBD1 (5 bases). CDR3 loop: CASSKERQILSSGYTF. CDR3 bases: TGTGCCAGTAGTAAGGAGAGACAGATCCTGAGTAGCGGCTACACCTTC.